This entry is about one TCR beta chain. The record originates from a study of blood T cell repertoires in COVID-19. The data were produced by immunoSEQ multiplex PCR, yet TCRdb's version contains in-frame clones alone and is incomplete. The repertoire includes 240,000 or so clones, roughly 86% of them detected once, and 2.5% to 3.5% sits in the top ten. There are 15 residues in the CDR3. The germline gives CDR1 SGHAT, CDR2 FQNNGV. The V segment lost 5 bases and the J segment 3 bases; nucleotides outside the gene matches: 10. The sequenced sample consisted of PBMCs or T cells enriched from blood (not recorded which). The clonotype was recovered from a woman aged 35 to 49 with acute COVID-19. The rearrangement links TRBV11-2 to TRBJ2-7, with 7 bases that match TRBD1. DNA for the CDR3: TGTGCCAGCAGCGGCCAGGGGGTAACGCTCTACGAGCAGTACTTC. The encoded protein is CASSGQGVTLYEQYF.